A single T cell receptor (beta chain) is shown here with its context. These data belong to a study of blood T cell repertoires in COVID-19. Study-level background: Specimens from acute and convalescent COVID-19 originated in the United States, Italy and Spain. In each case, the material was cDNA or gDNA derived from T cells, B-cell-depleted T cells, or PBMCs.

Germline V gene lookup returns CDR1 SGHDN and CDR2 FVKESK. The ends lost 6 bases at V and 1 base at J; junction bases unmatched: 8. The CDR3 is made up of 15 amino acids. In the study's own analysis: Estimation of nucleated cell counts was performed using reference gene primer amplification. The data were produced by immunoSEQ multiplex PCR, yet TCRdb's version contains in-frame clones alone and is incomplete. The V and J calls and clone size come from that table; D and trimming were worked out from the DNA. Of about 140,000 clones detected, approximately 82% appear once; the ten largest clones hold 1.5% to 2%.

This TCR was sampled from a human donor in a cohort sampled during active COVID-19. Sequenced sample: peripheral blood. This chain joins TRBV14 and TRBJ2-7; 8 bases map to TRBD1. The CDR3 loop is CASSPTGTGSYEQYF. CDR3 nucleotides: TGTGCCAGCAGTCCAACCGGGACAGGTTCCTACGAGCAGTACTTC.